The 27 T cell receptor beta chains below all came from one sample that was sequenced in a study of OX40 agonist ivuxolimab in advanced cancers. Library prep was done by the immunoSEQ multiplex PCR assay. Imported from immuneACCESS, the table was reduced by TCRdb to in-frame sequences with V and J called. These copies leave out some clones; in studies compared against another copy, an unresolved V gene accounts for under half, and the cause of the remainder is not known. The sample table records tens of thousands of clones; just under 85% of these occur just once. The ten largest clones take up approximately 1.2% of the sample. The specimen comprised CD4+ or CD8+ T cells sorted from blood, sampled in a trial of the OX40 agonist ivuxolimab. The receptors derive from an adult with an advanced solid tumor such as melanoma, head and neck, liver or kidney cancer.

The chain recombines TRBV25-1 with TRBJ1-5; possible D gene TRBD1, 6 bases. V was pared by 1 base and J by 5 bases, with 9 bases between. Germline V lookup: CDR1 MGHDK, CDR2 SYGVNS. The CDR3 runs 14 residues. This chain's CDR3 is CASSESGGYQPQHF. Here the CDR3 DNA reads TGTGCCAGCAGTGAATCCGGGGGCTATCAGCCCCAGCATTTT.

This clone appeared a single time. V usage is TRBV7-2 and J usage is TRBJ2-5, with D maybe TRBD2 (6 bases). V was clipped by 5 bases and J by 7 bases, with 14 bases between them. Germline loops: CDR1 SGHTA, CDR2 FQGNSA. The CDR3 extends over 13 amino acids. The CDR3 reads CASSQRASGTQYF. DNA for the CDR3: TGTGCCAGCAGCCAGCGGGCCTCGGGGACCCAGTACTTC.

The genes are TRBV28 and TRBJ1-2, with a weak D call TRBD1 (6 bases). Germline CDR1 MDHEN, CDR2 SYDVKM. Trimming removed 10 bases from V and 0 bases from J, with 24 bases in between. The CDR3 loop spans 17 amino acids. CDR3 DNA: TGTGCCACCAGCACGCCATCTGGGGGGGCTTCTAACTATGGCTACACCTTC. Its translation is CATSTPSGGASNYGYTF.

This rearrangement joins TRBV5-1 to TRBJ2-3; D gene ambiguous. The germline CDR1 and CDR2 sequences are SGHRS and YFSETQ. This CDR3 has 14 amino acids. Trimming left V 0 bases short and J 0 bases short, with 5 bases between. DNA of the CDR3: TGCGCCAGCAGCTTGGGGGTTAGCACAGATACGCAGTATTTT. It is translated as CASSLGVSTDTQYF.

The gene calls are TRBV9 and TRBJ2-7, with TRBD2 identical over 7 bases. Germline values: CDR1 SGDLS, CDR2 YYNGEE. The CDR3 is made up of 13 amino acids. V was clipped by 3 bases and J by 5 bases; unmatched bases: 5. CDR3 DNA sequence: TGTGCCAGCAGCGCTCTGACTAGCAACGAGCAGTACTTC. Its protein product is CASSALTSNEQYF.

This chain uses TRBV5-6 with TRBJ1-1; 7 positions match TRBD1. In germline, CDR1 is SGHDT, CDR2 YYEEEE. J lost 0 bases, V lost 3 bases, and 8 bases had no gene match. The CDR3 contains 16 residues. The CDR3 nucleotides read TGTGCCAGCAGCTGGTGGGACAGCCGCATGAACACTGAAGCTTTCTTT. Its translation is CASSWWDSRMNTEAFF. Drawing the rest from reference TRBV5-6 and TRBJ1-1, the complete variable domain is DAGVTQSPTHLIKTRGQQVTLRCSPKSGHDTVSWYQQALGQGPQFIFQYYEEEERQRGNFPDRFSGHQFPNYSSELNVNALLLGDSALYLCASSWWDSRMNTEAFFGQGTRLTVV.

The rearrangement links TRBV29-1 to TRBJ2-1; D perhaps matches TRBD1 (6 bases). CDR1 SQVTM and CDR2 ANQGSEA come from the germline V gene. V gave up 3 bases and J gave up 5 bases, with 14 bases separating them. The CDR3 extends over 14 amino acids. CDR3 amino acids: CSVDSSGQHNEQFF. The CDR3 DNA is TGCAGCGTTGATAGTTCGGGACAACACAATGAGCAGTTCTTC.

This chain links TRBV6-1 with TRBJ1-1; no definite D call. CDR3 length equals 14 residues. CDR1 and CDR2 from the germline V gene are MNHNS and SASEGT. The germline V and J ends were trimmed by 3 bases and 1 base, with 9 bases remaining between them. For the CDR3, the DNA is TGTGCCAGCAGTGATCTACGGGGGAACACTGAAGCTTTCTTT. Residues: CASSDLRGNTEAFF.

V and J are TRBV5-1 and TRBJ2-3; D uncertain. This CDR3 comprises 14 residues. CDR1 SGHRS and CDR2 YFSETQ come from the germline V gene. V lost 0 bases, J lost 0 bases, and 5 bases lay in between. This CDR3 reads CASSLGRSTDTQYF. CDR3 DNA sequence: TGCGCCAGCAGCTTGGGGCGGAGCACAGATACGCAGTATTTT.

The rearrangement uses TRBV5-1 and TRBJ1-1; 7 bases are shared with TRBD1. CDR3 length equals 15 residues. Germline CDR1 reads SGHRS; CDR2 reads YFSETQ. V trimming: 2 bases; J trimming: 4 bases; junction bases outside the gene matches: 8. CDR3 protein: CASSLSTGAGTEAFF. CDR3 DNA sequence: TGCGCCAGCAGCTTATCAACAGGGGCGGGCACTGAAGCTTTCTTT.

The V and J genes are TRBV19 and TRBJ1-1; TRBD1 matches at 10 bases. The germline CDR1 and CDR2 sequences are LNHDA and SQIVND (reference sequence). V lost 6 bases to trimming and J lost 5 bases; unmatched junction nucleotides: 9. This CDR3 is built from 15 residues. The CDR3 region is CASSRQGARGTEAFF. Here the CDR3 DNA reads TGTGCCAGTAGCCGACAGGGGGCGCGAGGAACTGAAGCTTTCTTT.

The chain recombines TRBV11-3 with TRBJ1-1, with D tentatively TRBD1 (5 bases). The CDR3 length is 12 residues. Germline V gene data show CDR1 as SGHNT and CDR2 as YENEEA. The V end was cut by 1 base, the J end by 11 bases, with 11 bases between. In DNA, the CDR3 is TGTGCCAGCAGCTTAGGGCCAGGGAATGCTTTCTTT. It yields the protein CASSLGPGNAFF.

V usage is TRBV6-6 and J usage is TRBJ1-2, with D perhaps matching TRBD1 (5 bases). There are 13 residues in the CDR3. Trimming cost V 0 bases and J 8 bases, with 10 bases left between them. CDR1 is MNHNY and CDR2 is SVGAGI in the germline V gene (reference sequence). CDR3 sequence reads: CASSYSQGEGYTF. The CDR3 nucleotides are TGTGCCAGCAGTTACTCGCAGGGTGAAGGCTACACCTTC.

The V and J genes are TRBV10-1 and TRBJ2-7, with unresolved D. The CDR3 consists of 14 residues. V was clipped by 0 bases and J by 6 bases, with 12 bases between them. Germline V gene sequence: CDR1 WNHNN, CDR2 SYGVQD (reference sequence). The CDR3 protein is CASSESSEAGEQYF. In DNA, the CDR3 is TGCGCCAGCAGTGAGTCGAGCGAGGCTGGCGAGCAGTACTTC.

The chain joins TRBV28 to TRBJ1-5; a weak D match, TRBD1 (5 bases). The CDR3 is made up of 11 amino acids. Trimming shortened V by 7 bases and J by 5 bases, and 6 bases separated the two germline ends. The V gene's germline CDR1 is MDHEN and CDR2 SYDVKM. The CDR3 region has the DNA TGTGCCAGCACGGGGGATCAGCCCCAGCATTTT. It specifies CASTGDQPQHF.

CDR3 sequence: CASSFGEAHGYEQYF. The DNA for the CDR3 is TGCGCCAGCAGCTTCGGAGAAGCCCATGGCTACGAGCAGTACTTC. The J gene is TRBJ2-7, the V gene TRBV5-1, with D uncertain. The CDR3 is 15 amino acids. V was cut by 2 bases and J by 3 bases, with 15 bases left in between. In germline, CDR1 is SGHRS, CDR2 YFSETQ. Full variable domain (outside the CDR3, taken from reference TRBV5-1 and TRBJ2-7): KAGVTQTPRYLIKTRGQQVTLSCSPISGHRSVSWYQQTPGQGLQFLFEYFSETQRNKGNFPGRFSGRQFSNSRSEMNVSTLELGDSALYLCASSFGEAHGYEQYFGPGTRLTVT.

This clone was seen a few times. The chain combines TRBV7-9 with TRBJ1-1; D is ambiguous. CDR3 length: 11 amino acids. Trimming shortened V by 3 bases and J by 3 bases, and 2 bases separated the two germline ends. CDR1 is SEHNR and CDR2 is FQNEAQ in the germline V gene (reference sequence). The CDR3 nucleotides read TGTGCCAGCAGCTTCGACACTGAAGCTTTCTTT. Translated: CASSFDTEAFF. The whole variable domain, filled in from reference TRBV7-9 and TRBJ1-1, reads DTGVSQNPRHKITKRGQNVTFRCDPISEHNRLYWYRQTLGQGPEFLTYFQNEAQLEKSRLLSDRFSAERPKGSFSTLEIQRTEQGDSAMYLCASSFDTEAFFGQGTRLTVV.

The chain employs TRBV10-3 and TRBJ2-1; 8 nucleotides agree with TRBD2. Germline CDR1 reads ENHRY; CDR2 reads SYGVKD. J was trimmed by 7 bases and V by 3 bases; bases with no gene match: 11. The CDR3 covers 16 residues. The CDR3, as DNA: TGTGCCATCAGTGATATGGGATCGGGAGGGGGTAATGAGCAGTTCTTC. This encodes CAISDMGSGGGNEQFF.

The gene calls are TRBV5-6 and TRBJ2-5; D gene unclear. The CDR3 extends over 14 amino acids. CDR1 and CDR2 from the germline V gene are SGHDT and YYEEEE. Between the trimmed V and J ends, which lost 0 bases and 7 bases, there was a span of 13 bases. The CDR3 DNA reads TGTGCCAGCAGCTTGGCGGTCCGCGGTGGGACCCAGTACTTC. Translating gives CASSLAVRGGTQYF. The full variable domain, with the rest looked up from reference TRBV5-6 and TRBJ2-5, is DAGVTQSPTHLIKTRGQQVTLRCSPKSGHDTVSWYQQALGQGPQFIFQYYEEEERQRGNFPDRFSGHQFPNYSSELNVNALLLGDSALYLCASSLAVRGGTQYFGPGTRLLVL.

This rearrangement joins TRBV19 to TRBJ1-5; TRBD1 matches 8 bases. Germline CDR1 reads LNHDA; CDR2 reads SQIVND (reference sequence). The CDR3 is 15 residues long. V dropped 6 bases and J dropped 5; count of bases not matched to a gene: 9. CDR3: CASRTLGQGHQPQHF. In DNA, the CDR3 is TGTGCCAGTAGGACGTTAGGACAGGGCCATCAGCCCCAGCATTTT.

The V gene is TRBV9, the J gene TRBJ2-7; TRBD1 matches at 11 bases. The CDR3 extends over 15 amino acids. Germline values: CDR1 SGDLS, CDR2 YYNGEE. The J segment lost 6 bases and the V segment lost 0 bases, leaving 5 bases of the junction unmatched. The CDR3, as DNA: TGTGCCAGCAGCGTAGAAGGACAGGGGGCGGGCGAGCAGTACTTC. Encoded protein: CASSVEGQGAGEQYF.

The chain recombines TRBV5-1 with TRBJ1-1; TRBD1 matches at 7 bases. Germline loops: CDR1 SGHRS, CDR2 YFSETQ. J gave up 4 bases and V 2 bases, and 2 bases lay outside the gene matches. This CDR3 is 13 amino acids long. CDR3 nucleotide sequence: TGCGCCAGCAGCTTACGGACAGGCACTGAAGCTTTCTTT. It codes for CASSLRTGTEAFF.

The gene calls are TRBV5-4 and TRBJ1-1; D ambiguous. CDR1 and CDR2 from the germline V gene are SGHNT and YYREEE (reference sequence). The CDR3 totals 15 residues. V was pared by 4 bases and J by 3 bases, with 16 bases between. Here the CDR3 DNA reads TGTGCCAGCAGCCCCCTGTTTGGGGAATACACTGAAGCTTTCTTT. It yields the protein CASSPLFGEYTEAFF.

The sample holds a few counts of this clone. This chain uses TRBV5-1 with TRBJ2-7; 9 nucleotides line up with TRBD1. V shed 6 bases and J 8 bases; nucleotides not matched to a gene: 9. Looked up from germline, CDR1 is SGHRS and CDR2 is YFSETQ. The CDR3 spans 13 residues. CDR3 sequence reads: CASKIRTGEKQYF. The CDR3 DNA sequence: TGCGCCAGCAAGATAAGGACAGGGGAAAAGCAGTACTTC. Drawing the rest from reference TRBV5-1 and TRBJ2-7, the complete variable domain is KAGVTQTPRYLIKTRGQQVTLSCSPISGHRSVSWYQQTPGQGLQFLFEYFSETQRNKGNFPGRFSGRQFSNSRSEMNVSTLELGDSALYLCASKIRTGEKQYFGPGTRLTVT.

The gene calls are TRBV7-9 and TRBJ2-7; D assignment may be TRBD1 or TRBD2 (5 bases each). This CDR3 region has 13 residues. In germline, CDR1 is SEHNR, CDR2 FQNEAQ (reference sequence). Trimming took off 3 bases at V and 3 bases at J, with 9 bases between the two ends. DNA for the CDR3: TGTGCCAGCAGCTTGGGGGACGGCTACGAGCAGTACTTC. It is translated as CASSLGDGYEQYF.

This clone was found a few times. The J gene is TRBJ1-2, the V gene TRBV2, with D possibly being TRBD1 (5 bases). V lost 7 bases and J 3 bases, leaving 12 bases between the germline ends. Germline CDR1 SNHLY, CDR2 FYNNEI. The CDR3 extends over 13 amino acids. Here the CDR3 DNA reads TGTGCCAGCACCCCAGGGAGGGACTATGGCTACACCTTC. Amino acids: CASTPGRDYGYTF.

V usage is TRBV19 and J usage is TRBJ1-1; TRBD1 is a possible D gene (5 bases). Germline-derived CDR1 and CDR2 are LNHDA and SQIVND (reference sequence). The CDR3 runs 13 residues. Trimming took 5 bases from V and 4 from J, leaving 11 bases between them. CDR3 bases: TGTGCCAGTAGTTTGGGGGGGGTCACTGAAGCTTTCTTT. Translation gives CASSLGGVTEAFF. Supplemented by reference TRBV19 and TRBJ1-1, the full variable domain reads DGGITQSPKYLFRKEGQNVTLSCEQNLNHDAMYWYRQDPGQGLRLIYYSQIVNDFQKGDIAEGYSVSREKKESFPLTVTSAQKNPTAFYLCASSLGGVTEAFFGQGTRLTVV.